The 20 T cell receptor beta chains presented below share a single source sample, sequenced in a study of shared clonotypes between healthy human individuals. Sequencing was performed with immunoSEQ multiplex PCR; in TCRdb, only in-frame clones are kept and a portion is missing. The sample has 1.4 million or so clones, around 98.5% seen once. The sample taken for sequencing was naive CD4+ T cells sorted from blood. Subset of the sample: CD45RA+ positively selected. The source of these receptors is a man in his thirties or forties in good health.

The chain is built from TRBV2 and TRBJ1-5, with unresolved D. Per the germline V gene, CDR1 is SNHLY and CDR2 is FYNNEI. Trimming left V 1 base short and J 3 bases short, with 10 bases between. The CDR3 totals 15 residues. This CDR3 reads CASSEERRTNQPQHF. CDR3 sequence (DNA): TGTGCCAGCAGTGAAGAACGACGGACCAATCAGCCCCAGCATTTT.

This chain uses TRBV7-9 with TRBJ2-1; tentatively, D is TRBD1 (5 bases). The V end was cut by 5 bases, the J end by 4 bases, with 9 bases between. The CDR3 runs to 13 residues. In germline, CDR1 is SEHNR, CDR2 FQNEAQ (reference sequence). CDR3 sequence: CASSETAYNEQFF. The CDR3, as DNA: TGTGCCAGCAGCGAGACAGCTTACAATGAGCAGTTCTTC.

The chain joins TRBV27 to TRBJ1-2; the D is unclear. V was pared by 6 bases and J by 2 bases, with 19 bases between. The CDR3 consists of 16 residues. Germline CDR1 and CDR2: MNHEY and SMNVEV (reference sequence). The CDR3 nucleotides are TGTGCCAGCAGCCCGGGTCCCCAAGGTGGGAACTATGGCTACACCTTC. As protein: CASSPGPQGGNYGYTF.

The chain recombines TRBV29-1 with TRBJ2-3; 7 bases are a match to TRBD2. Germline V gene data show CDR1 as SQVTM and CDR2 as ANQGSEA. This CDR3 comprises 15 residues. With V trimmed by 3 bases and J by 3 bases, 9 bases remained unmatched. The CDR3 reads CSVDGTKGPTDTQYF. In nucleotides, the CDR3 is TGCAGCGTTGATGGGACTAAGGGTCCGACAGATACGCAGTATTTT.

The V gene is TRBV27, the J gene TRBJ2-7, with 12 bases aligning to TRBD2. The CDR3 is 16 amino acids. Looked up from germline, CDR1 is MNHEY and CDR2 is SMNVEV (reference sequence). The trim removed 6 bases at V and 2 bases at J, leaving 8 bases unmatched. CDR3 DNA: TGTGCCAGCAGACTAGCGGGAGGATCAAACACCTACGAGCAGTACTTC. Translation: CASRLAGGSNTYEQYF.

The CDR3 nucleotides read TGTGCCAGCAGCCAAGTTGTCAGGTACAATGAGCAGTTCTTC. As protein: CASSQVVRYNEQFF. V gene TRBV14 combines with J gene TRBJ2-1; no firm D call. CDR1 SGHDN and CDR2 FVKESK come from the germline V gene. The length of the CDR3 is 14 residues. V lost 1 base, J lost 4 bases, and 8 bases lay in between. The full variable domain, with the rest looked up from reference TRBV14 and TRBJ2-1, is EAGVTQFPSHSVIEKGQTVTLRCDPISGHDNLYWYRRVMGKEIKFLLHFVKESKQDESGMPNNRFLAERTGGTYSTLKVQPAELEDSGVYFCASSQVVRYNEQFFGPGTRLTVL.

On this clone itself: The sample has other DNA sequences that encode this CDR3 too. The rearrangement joins TRBV9 to TRBJ2-1, with TRBD2 matching 7 bases. Germline loops: CDR1 SGDLS, CDR2 YYNGEE. Unmatched junction bases numbered 11, after V lost 0 bases and J lost 8 bases. The CDR3 contains 16 residues. The CDR3 sequence: CASSVVGAGGIDEQFF. For the CDR3, the DNA is TGTGCCAGCAGCGTAGTTGGGGCCGGGGGGATCGATGAGCAGTTCTTC.

Notes on this clone: This specimen includes other DNA sequences encoding the same CDR3. This chain links TRBV6-5 with TRBJ2-7, with D perhaps being TRBD1 or TRBD2 (5 bases each). Trimming left V 0 bases short and J 0 bases short, with 6 bases between. Germline CDR1 and CDR2: MNHEY and SVGAGI. The CDR3 is made up of 14 amino acids. CDR3 sequence reads: CASSYSGVSYEQYF. CDR3 in DNA: TGTGCCAGCAGTTACTCGGGGGTCTCCTACGAGCAGTACTTC.

With respect to this clone: Other DNA sequences of this sample code for an identical CDR3. The chain couples TRBV6-5 to TRBJ1-5, with no clear D. CDR3 size: 13 residues. The germline gives CDR1 MNHEY, CDR2 SVGAGI. V lost 9 bases, J lost 3 bases, and 12 bases lay in between. DNA of the CDR3: TGTGCCAGTCGCCGTGACCTCAATCAGCCCCAGCATTTT. This sequence encodes CASRRDLNQPQHF.

CDR3 region: CSAKQGDTQYF. In DNA form, the CDR3 reads TGCAGTGCGAAACAGGGGGATACGCAGTATTTT. V usage is TRBV20-1 and J usage is TRBJ2-3; 7 nucleotides line up with TRBD1. Germline assignment: CDR1 DFQATT and CDR2 SNEGSKA (reference sequence). J was trimmed by 6 bases and V by 6 bases; bases with no gene match: 3. This CDR3 has 11 residues.

The chain has TRBV18 and TRBJ2-2; D perhaps matches TRBD2 (6 bases). The V end was cut by 6 bases, the J end by 5 bases, with 13 bases between. The CDR3 has 14 amino acids. CDR1 is KGHSH and CDR2 is LQKENI in the germline V gene. CDR3 in DNA: TGTGCCAGCTCCCATAGCGGACGGACCGGGGAGCTGTTTTTT. Its protein is CASSHSGRTGELFF.

The rearrangement uses TRBV7-9 and TRBJ1-3, with a possible D match to TRBD1 (5 bases). Germline loops: CDR1 SEHNR, CDR2 FQNEAQ (reference sequence). V lost 1 base and J lost 0, with 13 bases in between. The CDR3 contains 17 residues. As DNA, the CDR3 is TGTGCCAGCAGCTTAGGAGTTAGGGGACCCTCTGGAAACACCATATATTTT. It is translated as CASSLGVRGPSGNTIYF.

V is TRBV4-2 and J is TRBJ2-2; 13 bases fit TRBD2. The CDR3 has 17 amino acids. V was clipped by 2 bases and J by 4 bases; unmatched bases: 4. The germline gives CDR1 LGHNA, CDR2 YNFKEQ. The CDR3 region has the DNA TGTGCCAGCAGCCAACTGGGACTAGCGGGACCCACCGGGGAGCTGTTTTTT. It codes for CASSQLGLAGPTGELFF.

The V and J genes are TRBV6-5 and TRBJ2-7; tentatively, D is TRBD1 (6 bases). The CDR3 totals 16 residues. V was pared by 0 bases and J by 4 bases, with 16 bases between. CDR1 and CDR2 (germline): MNHEY, SVGAGI. The CDR3 nucleotides are TGTGCCAGCAGTTACTCTTCAGGGGCCCAGGTGTACGAGCAGTACTTC. Its protein is CASSYSSGAQVYEQYF.

V gene TRBV18 combines with J gene TRBJ2-7; D gene uncertain. V lost 3 bases to trimming and J lost 2 bases, with 11 bases between them. CDR1 and CDR2 from the germline V gene are KGHSH and LQKENI. This CDR3 region has 14 residues. CDR3 region: CASSPTRQAYEQYF. The CDR3 DNA is TGTGCCAGCTCACCTACAAGACAAGCCTACGAGCAGTACTTC.

The rearrangement uses TRBV6-5 and TRBJ2-5; D is uncertain. The ends were cut back, 2 bases at V and 5 bases at J, with 9 bases in the middle. Germline V gene lookup returns CDR1 MNHEY and CDR2 SVGAGI. The CDR3 runs to 13 residues. The CDR3 here is CASSYVAWETQYF. The CDR3 bases are TGTGCCAGCAGTTACGTGGCTTGGGAGACCCAGTACTTC.

This chain uses TRBV9 with TRBJ2-3; D may match TRBD1 or TRBD2 (5 bases each). This CDR3 has 17 amino acids. V gave up 0 bases and J gave up 1 base, with 15 bases separating them. Germline CDR1 and CDR2: SGDLS and YYNGEE. The chain's CDR3 is CASSVVAFQGGTDTQYF. The CDR3 DNA is TGTGCCAGCAGCGTAGTGGCCTTTCAGGGAGGCACAGATACGCAGTATTTT.

The chain employs TRBV29-1 and TRBJ2-3, with 11 bases matching TRBD2. With 7 bases clipped from V and 2 bases from J, the junction kept 8 bases outside the gene matches. This CDR3 has 15 amino acids. Germline V lookup: CDR1 SQVTM, CDR2 ANQGSEA. The CDR3 coding sequence is TGCAGCGCCGGAGGGACTAGCGGTACCACAGATACGCAGTATTTT. Translated, it gives CSAGGTSGTTDTQYF.

The V call is TRBV14, the J call TRBJ2-1, with D possibly being TRBD2 (6 bases). V was pared by 1 base and J by 2 bases, with 9 bases between. CDR1 is SGHDN and CDR2 is FVKESK in the germline V gene. The CDR3 length is 15 residues. Here the CDR3 DNA reads TGTGCCAGCAGCCAAGGGAGGGTCACCTACAATGAGCAGTTCTTC. It yields the protein CASSQGRVTYNEQFF.

With respect to this clone: This sample also contains other DNA sequences that code for the same CDR3. The chain carries TRBV10-3 and TRBJ1-2, with TRBD1 identical over 8 bases. CDR3 length: 15 amino acids. Germline values: CDR1 ENHRY, CDR2 SYGVKD. The V and J ends lost 0 bases and 3 bases, in that order; junction bases with no gene match: 3. DNA for the CDR3: TGTGCCATCAGTGAGTCGCGGACAGGGTACTATGGCTACACCTTC. Its protein is CAISESRTGYYGYTF.